This paragraph reports one T cell receptor beta chain. The data stem from a study of long-term antiretroviral therapy in people with HIV. For each donor, at least one pre-ART and at least two post-ART PBMC samples were available. Every one of the participants with HIV received treatment in the United States. At survey level, the immunoSEQ assay was run in its v3.0 version. TCRdb's table, derived via immunoSEQ multiplex PCR, lists solely in-frame clones and lacks some. Of roughly 15,000 clones listed, approximately 91% were seen once; the top ten hold approximately 13%. The CDR3 is 14 residues long. V was shortened by 2 bases and J by 3 bases, with 10 bases between the two germline ends. The germline CDR1 and CDR2 sequences are KGHSH and LQKENI.

The gene calls are TRBV18 and TRBJ1-2, with D maybe TRBD1 (5 bases). This TCR came from a woman in her forties with HIV. The sequencing used unsorted PBMCs, collected 0.6 years after starting antiretroviral therapy. The CDR3 nucleotides read TGTGCCAGCTCACCATTCCTACAGGACTATGGCTACACCTTC. Translated, it gives CASSPFLQDYGYTF.